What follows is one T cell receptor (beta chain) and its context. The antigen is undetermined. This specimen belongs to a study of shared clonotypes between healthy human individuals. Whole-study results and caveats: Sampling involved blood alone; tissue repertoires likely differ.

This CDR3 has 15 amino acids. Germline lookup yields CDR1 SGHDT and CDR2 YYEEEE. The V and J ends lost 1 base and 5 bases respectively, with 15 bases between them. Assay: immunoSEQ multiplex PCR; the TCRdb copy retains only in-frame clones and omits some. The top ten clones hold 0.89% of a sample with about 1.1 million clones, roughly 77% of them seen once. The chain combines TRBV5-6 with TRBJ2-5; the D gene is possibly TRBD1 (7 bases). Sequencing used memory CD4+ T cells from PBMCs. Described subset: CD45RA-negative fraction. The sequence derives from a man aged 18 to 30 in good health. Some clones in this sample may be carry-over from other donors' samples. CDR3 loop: CASSLRTGGGETQYF. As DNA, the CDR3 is TGTGCCAGCAGCTTGAGGACAGGCGGAGGGGAGACCCAGTACTTC.